This T cell receptor (beta chain) was captured by sequencing in a study of CD8 T cells in Susac syndrome. Random hexamers were used to reverse transcribe an amount of roughly 0.5 to 1 ug RNA. Amplification of TCR beta CDR3 spanned 54 Vbeta and 13 Jbeta via immunoSEQ multiplex PCR. TCRdb called the immunoSEQ multiplex PCR reads again in MiXCR, with one record for every CDR3 protein. The top ten hold under 0.095% of the sample, which has approximately 200,000 distinct CDR3 sequences, approximately 95% seen once. This CDR3 has 15 amino acids. Per germline, CDR1 KGHSH and CDR2 LQKENI. After removal of 3 bases from V and 10 bases from J, the junction contained 14 bases not matched to a gene. Sequencing of TCR beta covered CD8+ and CD4+ T cells obtained from blood. The multiple sclerosis controls were treatment-naive patients affected by stable or active relapsing-remitting disease.

The receptor was isolated from a human donor with multiple sclerosis. Specimen: CD4+ T cells from PBMCs. The chain uses TRBV18 and TRBJ1-2; 7 nucleotides agree with TRBD1. CDR3 DNA: TGTGCCAGCTCACCCAATACAGGGGAGGTTTCTGACTACACCTTC. Translation: CASSPNTGEVSDYTF.